The 14 T cell receptor beta chains in this list originate from one sample, sequenced in a study of T cells of healthy individuals (dated by TCRdb to between 2018 and 2020). Receptor amplification or capture employed 5' RACE. Sequencing used an Illumina MiSeq. TCRdb took the public reads, trimmed them with fastp at Q25, ran MiXCR for clone calling and kept in-frame beta chains. Records with the same CDR3 protein are collapsed into one entry carrying the most frequent genes and DNA. This sample gives nearly 100,000 distinct CDR3 sequences in total; 17% of them show up just once. Roughly 6.1% of the sample is taken by the ten largest. The receptors stem from a human donor in good health.

The chain recombines TRBV7-2 with TRBJ2-5, with D maybe TRBD2 (6 bases). The V end was cut by 5 bases, the J end by 4 bases, with 14 bases between. The CDR3 covers 14 residues. Germline lookup yields CDR1 SGHTA and CDR2 FQGNSA. The CDR3 DNA follows: TGTGCCAGCAGCCAAAGTGTGGGGGGAGAGACCCAGTACTTC. Its translation is CASSQSVGGETQYF.

The chain has TRBV6-2 or TRBV6-3 and TRBJ1-6; TRBD1 matches at 9 bases. The CDR3 is 14 amino acids. V shed 6 bases, J shed 7 bases, and the junction held 4 bases outside the gene matches. In germline, CDR1 is MNHEY, CDR2 SVGEGT. The CDR3, as DNA: TGTGCCAGCAGACGAGACAGGGGGAATTCACCCCTCCACTTT. Translating gives CASRRDRGNSPLHF.

There are a few counts of this clonotype. The chain joins TRBV10-2 to TRBJ1-3; D ambiguous. The germline gives CDR1 WSHSY, CDR2 SAAADI. Trimming stripped 3 bases from V and 3 bases from J, with 9 bases between. The CDR3 covers 14 residues. As DNA, the CDR3 is TGCGCCAGCAGTGACGCGTTAAGTGGAAACACCATATATTTT. Translated: CASSDALSGNTIYF.

This clonotype has at least ten counts. The chain carries TRBV4-1 and TRBJ2-3; the D gene is possibly TRBD2 (6 bases). Trimming pared 0 bases from V and 5 bases from J, leaving 15 bases between. The V gene's germline CDR1 is MGHRA and CDR2 YSYEKL. The CDR3 has 16 amino acids. The CDR3 sequence is CASSQDMTSKGDTQYF. In DNA, the CDR3 is TGCGCCAGCAGCCAAGACATGACTAGTAAGGGAGATACGCAGTATTTT.

The rearrangement links TRBV4-3 to TRBJ2-2; no clear D gene. The CDR3 spans 17 residues. The V gene's germline CDR1 is LGHNA and CDR2 YSLEER. Trimming cost V 4 bases and J 2 bases, with 17 bases left between them. CDR3 sequence reads: CASSRDRSGSNTGELFF. The CDR3 bases are TGCGCCAGCAGCCGAGATCGGTCGGGCAGCAACACCGGGGAGCTGTTTTTT.

This clonotype was seen a handful of times. The chain combines TRBV28 with TRBJ2-7, with TRBD2 matching over 8 bases. The CDR3 has 16 residues. Germline V CDR1 and CDR2: MDHEN, SYDVKM. After removal of 6 bases from V and 1 base from J, the junction contained 11 bases not matched to a gene. In DNA form, the CDR3 reads TGTGCCAGCAGACCCCCGGGGGGGCGCGGATCCTACGAGCAGTACTTC. Protein product: CASRPPGGRGSYEQYF. Together with reference TRBV28 and TRBJ2-7, the CDR3 gives the full variable domain: DVKVTQSSRYLVKRTGEKVFLECVQDMDHENMFWYRQDPGLGLRLIYFSYDVKMKEKGDIPEGYSVSREKKERFSLILESASTNQTSMYLCASRPPGGRGSYEQYFGPGTRLTVT.

The chain uses TRBV3-1 and TRBJ1-5; D unresolved. Looked up from germline, CDR1 is LGHDT and CDR2 is YNNKEL (reference sequence). With 4 bases removed from V and 5 bases from J, the gap between germline ends came to 9 bases. There are 13 residues in the CDR3. The CDR3 protein is CASSRGVDQPQHF. For the CDR3, the DNA is TGTGCCAGCAGCCGGGGAGTGGATCAGCCCCAGCATTTT. The full variable domain, completed using reference TRBV3-1 and TRBJ1-5, is DTAVSQTPKYLVTQMGNDKSIKCEQNLGHDTMYWYKQDSKKFLKIMFSYNNKELIINETVPNRFSPKSPDKAHLNLHINSLELGDSAVYFCASSRGVDQPQHFGDGTRLSIL.

This clonotype was seen ten or more times. The gene calls are TRBV6-4 and TRBJ2-3; 11 nucleotides match TRBD2. The length of the CDR3 is 17 residues. Germline V CDR1 and CDR2: MRHNA, SNTAGT. J lost 11 bases, V lost 0 bases, and 13 bases had no gene match. CDR3: CASSDSNLAGGAKEQYF. CDR3 nucleotides: TGTGCCAGCAGTGACTCGAATCTAGCGGGGGGAGCTAAGGAGCAGTATTTT.

This clonotype was picked up a small number of times. The rearrangement links TRBV28 to TRBJ1-6; no definite D call. Germline CDR1 is MDHEN and CDR2 is SYDVKM. The CDR3 spans 14 residues. Trimming took 5 bases from V and 4 from J, leaving 9 bases between them. CDR3 protein: CASSILRYNSPLHF. Written as DNA, the CDR3 is TGTGCCAGCAGTATTCTCAGGTATAATTCACCCCTCCACTTT.

This clonotype turned up a few times. J is TRBJ2-7 and V is TRBV10-3; D possibly corresponds to TRBD2 (5 bases). Deletions cut 0 bases from V and 6 bases from J, with 12 bases between. Germline loops: CDR1 ENHRY, CDR2 SYGVKD. The length of the CDR3 is 14 residues. In DNA, the CDR3 is TGTGCCATCAGTGAGTCTCCAAATGGAGGCGAGCAGTACTTC. Amino acid sequence: CAISESPNGGEQYF.

There are a few counts of this clonotype. This chain joins TRBV11-3 and TRBJ2-3, with a weak D call TRBD2 (5 bases). Germline CDR1 reads SGHNT; CDR2 reads YENEEA. V shed 8 bases and J shed 0 bases, with 12 bases lying between them. The CDR3 length is 14 residues. CDR3 amino acids: CASGRGSSTDTQYF. The CDR3 DNA reads TGTGCCAGCGGCCGCGGGTCGAGCACAGATACGCAGTATTTT.

This clonotype has only a few counts. The rearrangement links TRBV20-1 to TRBJ1-5; TRBD1 matches 7 bases. CDR1 and CDR2 from the germline V gene are DFQATT and SNEGSKA (reference sequence). CDR3 length: 14 amino acids. Trimming removed 2 bases from V and 4 bases from J; junction bases left unmatched: 5. As DNA, the CDR3 is TGCAGTGCTAGAATCCGGGACAGAAATCAGCCCCAGCATTTT. This codes for CSARIRDRNQPQHF.

The table lists this clonotype with a few counts. The chain recombines TRBV2 with TRBJ1-5; TRBD1 matches 7 bases. Losses at the gene ends were 3 bases for V and 1 base for J; bases not matched to a gene: 0. The CDR3 is 14 amino acids. Germline V gene lookup returns CDR1 SNHLY and CDR2 FYNNEI. The CDR3 is CASSETGSNQPQHF. As DNA, the CDR3 is TGTGCCAGCAGTGAGACAGGGAGCAATCAGCCCCAGCATTTT. Full variable domain (rest looked up from reference TRBV2 and TRBJ1-5): EPEVTQTPSHQVTQMGQEVILRCVPISNHLYFYWYRQILGQKVEFLVSFYNNEISEKSEIFDDQFSVERPDGSNFTLKIRSTKLEDSAMYFCASSETGSNQPQHFGDGTRLSIL.

This clonotype was seen more than once but under ten times. V gene TRBV25-1 combines with J gene TRBJ1-4, with 10 bases aligning to TRBD1. J was trimmed by 8 bases and V by 7 bases; bases with no gene match: 7. The CDR3 is made up of 14 amino acids. Germline CDR1 is MGHDK and CDR2 is SYGVNS. This CDR3 is CASIPGTGEEKLFF. CDR3 DNA: TGTGCCAGCATTCCCGGGACAGGGGAGGAAAAACTGTTTTTT.